Presented here are 26 T cell receptor beta chains from one specimen sequenced in a study of neurological immune-mediated disorders. Each CDR3 protein gets one entry after TCRdb re-called the 5' RACE reads with MiXCR. This sample has tens of thousands of distinct CDR3 sequences, with around 2.5% found just once. Sequenced input: PBMCs. These receptors all stem from a man over 45 with multiple sclerosis.

This clonotype was seen ten or more times. V is TRBV5-1 and J is TRBJ1-1; D gene ambiguous. The V and J ends lost 1 base and 3 bases respectively, with 10 bases between them. CDR1 is SGHRS, CDR2 YFSETQ, per germline. The CDR3 covers 14 residues. CDR3 protein: CASSLIAGDTEAFF. The DNA for the CDR3 is TGCGCCAGCAGCTTGATCGCCGGGGACACTGAAGCTTTCTTT.

There are many counts of this clonotype. The chain joins TRBV5-4 to TRBJ2-7; TRBD1 aligns across 8 bases. Germline V lookup: CDR1 SGHNT, CDR2 YYREEE (reference sequence). The CDR3 is 14 residues long. Trimming removed 1 base from V and 4 bases from J; junction bases left unmatched: 4. The CDR3 spells CASSLTQGAYEQYF. CDR3 coding DNA: TGTGCCAGCAGCTTGACGCAGGGGGCATACGAGCAGTACTTC.

This clonotype has a count of ten or more. The chain recombines TRBV7-9 with TRBJ2-7; TRBD2 matches at 8 bases. V was pared by 5 bases and J by 2 bases, with 8 bases of the junction left unmatched. This CDR3 is 15 amino acids long. The germline V gene encodes CDR1 SEHNR and CDR2 FQNEAQ (reference sequence). The CDR3 DNA follows: TGTGCCAGCAGCCAGCAAGCGGGGGCTCCCTACGAGCAGTACTTC. As protein: CASSQQAGAPYEQYF.

This clonotype was detected ten times or more. V and J are TRBV10-1 and TRBJ2-1; unclear D gene. Germline V gene sequence: CDR1 WNHNN, CDR2 SYGVQD (reference sequence). This CDR3 comprises 14 residues. V lost 0 bases, J lost 3 bases, and 6 bases lay in between. CDR3 sequence (DNA): TGCGCCAGCAGTGAGTCGTCTGGCTACAATGAGCAGTTCTTC. Protein sequence: CASSESSGYNEQFF.

In its sample, this clonotype is medium-sized. This chain connects TRBV24-1 to TRBJ2-1; no reliable D call. V lost 0 bases and J lost 0, with 11 bases in between. The germline gives CDR1 KGHDR, CDR2 SFDVKD. The CDR3 totals 17 residues. The CDR3 here is CATSDLQSLGSYNEQFF. The CDR3 DNA sequence: TGTGCCACCAGTGATTTGCAGAGTTTGGGCTCCTACAATGAGCAGTTCTTC.

This clonotype was detected ten times or more. The chain carries TRBV5-1 and TRBJ2-5; 10 nucleotides line up with TRBD2. Germline-derived CDR1 and CDR2 are SGHRS and YFSETQ. The J segment lost 5 bases and the V segment lost 5 bases, leaving 6 bases of the junction unmatched. The CDR3 contains 14 residues. CDR3 residues: CASRTSSGGETQYF. CDR3 nucleotides: TGCGCCAGCAGAACCTCTAGCGGGGGCGAGACCCAGTACTTC. The full variable domain, its missing parts supplied by reference TRBV5-1 and TRBJ2-5, is KAGVTQTPRYLIKTRGQQVTLSCSPISGHRSVSWYQQTPGQGLQFLFEYFSETQRNKGNFPGRFSGRQFSNSRSEMNVSTLELGDSALYLCASRTSSGGETQYFGPGTRLLVL.

This clonotype showed up many times. The CDR3 spells CASGSRGQGSPLHF. Here the CDR3 DNA reads TGTGCCAGCGGCTCTCGCGGACAGGGATCACCCCTCCACTTT. J is TRBJ1-6 and V is TRBV12-3 or TRBV12-4, with 8 bases fitting TRBD1. The V and J ends lost 8 bases and 10 bases, in that order; junction bases with no gene match: 10. The CDR3 has 14 amino acids.

This clonotype was recorded many times. The chain joins TRBV7-2 to TRBJ2-2; D uncertain. CDR1 SGHTA and CDR2 FQGNSA come from the germline V gene. The CDR3 has 15 amino acids. V was cut by 8 bases and J by 1 base, with 14 bases left in between. The CDR3: CASVLTRQNTGELFF. For the CDR3, the DNA is TGTGCCAGCGTCTTGACCCGACAGAACACCGGGGAGCTGTTTTTT. The entire variable domain, with the rest obtained from reference TRBV7-2 and TRBJ2-2, is as follows: GAGVSQSPSNKVTEKGKDVELRCDPISGHTALYWYRQSLGQGLEFLIYFQGNSAPDKSGLPSDRFSAERTGGSVSTLTIQRTQQEDSAVYLCASVLTRQNTGELFFGEGSRLTVL.

This clonotype was seen at least ten times. The rearrangement uses TRBV5-1 and TRBJ2-1, with 13 bases matching TRBD2. This CDR3 contains 16 residues. V lost 5 bases to trimming and J lost 1 base; unmatched junction nucleotides: 3. The germline V gene has CDR1 SGHRS and CDR2 YFSETQ. As DNA, the CDR3 is TGCGCCAGCAGACTGACTAGCGGGGGGTCCTACAATGAGCAGTTCTTC. It encodes CASRLTSGGSYNEQFF.

This clonotype was detected only a few times. Since a much larger clone is just one base distant, this may be a read error. This rearrangement joins TRBV7-2 to TRBJ2-5; D may be TRBD1 (6 bases). Germline CDR1 SGHTA, CDR2 FQGNSA. The CDR3 is 14 amino acids. CDR3 region: CASSPGQRQATQYF. The CDR3 bases are TGTGCCAGCAGCCCCGGACAGAGACAAGCGACCCAGTACTTC.

This clonotype was recorded many times. This chain connects TRBV20-1 to TRBJ2-1; D call uncertain. V was trimmed by 3 bases and J by 1 base, leaving 10 bases between them. Germline assignment: CDR1 DFQATT and CDR2 SNEGSKA (reference sequence). The CDR3 is 14 amino acids. The CDR3 sequence is CSARTPTSYNEQFF. DNA for the CDR3: TGCAGTGCTAGGACTCCCACTTCCTACAATGAGCAGTTCTTC.

This clonotype was counted ten times or more. This chain uses TRBV10-3 with TRBJ1-2, with D tentatively TRBD1 (5 bases). Germline-derived CDR1 and CDR2 are ENHRY and SYGVKD. Deletions cut 6 bases from V and 2 bases from J, with 10 bases between. The CDR3 sequence is 13 residues long. The chain's CDR3 is CAIRDSRNYGYTF. DNA for the CDR3: TGTGCCATCAGAGACAGCCGAAACTATGGCTACACCTTC.

The chain carries TRBV10-3 and TRBJ2-3; D remains unclear. Trimming removed 0 bases at V and 1 base at J, with 8 bases between. CDR1 is ENHRY, CDR2 SYGVKD, per germline. The CDR3 is 15 residues long. CDR3 protein: CAISESGLGTDTQYF. CDR3 sequence (DNA): TGTGCCATCAGTGAGTCAGGCCTCGGCACAGATACGCAGTATTTT.

The sample holds a few counts of this clonotype. A much larger clone lies one base from this, so it may be a read error. The gene calls are TRBV7-2 and TRBJ1-2, with D hard to call. The CDR3 totals 13 residues. The germline V gene encodes CDR1 SGHTA and CDR2 FQGNSA. The V end was cut by 5 bases, the J end by 1 base, with 8 bases between. CDR3 residues: CASSIKNNYGYTF. The CDR3, as DNA: TGTGCCAGCAGCATAAAAAATAACTATGGCTACACCTTC.

The chain couples TRBV5-1 to TRBJ2-1, with 13 bases that match TRBD2. The CDR3 has 16 amino acids. Germline V gene lookup returns CDR1 SGHRS and CDR2 YFSETQ. Trimming removed 0 bases from V and 10 bases from J; junction bases left unmatched: 7. The CDR3 here is CASSLVRLAGGAEQFF. The CDR3 region has the DNA TGCGCCAGCAGCTTGGTCAGACTAGCGGGAGGAGCCGAGCAGTTCTTC.

At least ten counts were recorded for this clonotype. The V gene is TRBV7-2, the J gene TRBJ2-1; D ambiguous. In germline, CDR1 is SGHTA, CDR2 FQGNSA. This CDR3 has 10 residues. Trimming stripped 1 base from V and 9 bases from J, with 1 base between. CDR3 sequence: CASSLGEQFF. The CDR3 region has the DNA TGTGCCAGCAGCTTAGGTGAGCAGTTCTTC.

There are many counts of this clonotype. The rearrangement links TRBV7-2 to TRBJ1-1; tentatively, D is TRBD1 (6 bases). In germline, CDR1 is SGHTA, CDR2 FQGNSA. This CDR3 is built from 16 residues. V was pared by 7 bases and J by 0 bases, with 18 bases between. The CDR3 DNA sequence: TGTGCCAGCAACAAACAGGGAGCGGGGATGAACACTGAAGCTTTCTTT. Translation gives CASNKQGAGMNTEAFF. Complete variable domain (other parts from reference TRBV7-2 and TRBJ1-1): GAGVSQSPSNKVTEKGKDVELRCDPISGHTALYWYRQSLGQGLEFLIYFQGNSAPDKSGLPSDRFSAERTGGSVSTLTIQRTQQEDSAVYLCASNKQGAGMNTEAFFGQGTRLTVV.

The sample holds many counts of this clonotype. This chain uses TRBV4-3 with TRBJ2-2; D uncertain. Germline-derived CDR1 and CDR2 are LGHNA and YSLEER. The length of the CDR3 is 15 residues. The V gene lost 1 base and the J gene lost 1 base, with 7 bases spanning the gap. DNA of the CDR3: TGCGCCAGCAGCCAAGCCCCCCTGAACACCGGGGAGCTGTTTTTT. Translated: CASSQAPLNTGELFF.

The sample holds many counts of this clonotype. The chain has TRBV3-1 and TRBJ1-6; 9 positions agree with TRBD1. The V and J ends lost 3 bases and 9 bases, in that order; junction bases with no gene match: 9. CDR3 size: 16 residues. CDR1 LGHDT and CDR2 YNNKEL come from the germline V gene (reference sequence). This CDR3 reads CASSHRSGTGSSPLHF. CDR3 coding DNA: TGTGCCAGCAGCCATCGCTCCGGGACAGGGTCTTCACCCCTCCACTTT.

This clonotype appeared many times. This sequence joins TRBV6-5 and TRBJ2-3; a weak D match, TRBD2 (6 bases). The CDR3 covers 13 residues. The ends were cut back, 2 bases at V and 4 bases at J, with 7 bases in the middle. Per the germline V gene, CDR1 is MNHEY and CDR2 is SVGAGI. The CDR3 DNA reads as TGTGCCAGCAGTTACGGCGGGGCAGATACGCAGTATTTT. Translation gives CASSYGGADTQYF.

This clonotype was observed many times. The CDR3 loop reads CASSVGGGTAGPNEQFF. DNA for the CDR3: TGTGCCAGCAGCGTAGGAGGTGGGACAGCGGGCCCCAATGAGCAGTTCTTC. The chain carries TRBV9 and TRBJ2-1, with D perhaps matching TRBD1 (7 bases). Per the germline V gene, CDR1 is SGDLS and CDR2 is YYNGEE. V lost 0 bases and J lost 6, with 19 bases in between. This CDR3 contains 17 residues.

This clonotype occurred many times. V gene TRBV6-5 combines with J gene TRBJ1-2; a weak D match, TRBD1 (5 bases). CDR1 and CDR2 (germline): MNHEY, SVGAGI. CDR3 length equals 15 residues. V was pared by 6 bases and J by 3 bases, with 17 bases between. The CDR3 reads CASSKEVRGDYGYTF. CDR3 in DNA: TGTGCCAGCAGCAAGGAAGTCAGAGGGGACTATGGCTACACCTTC.

In its sample, this clonotype was seen a few times. This rearrangement joins TRBV18 to TRBJ2-7; D is unresolved. The germline V gene encodes CDR1 KGHSH and CDR2 LQKENI. V lost 2 bases and J 0 bases, leaving 5 bases between the germline ends. The CDR3 has 13 residues. The CDR3 loop reads CASSPYASYEQYF. The DNA for the CDR3 is TGTGCCAGCTCACCATATGCCTCCTACGAGCAGTACTTC.

This clonotype was seen repeatedly, ten times or more. The chain combines TRBV7-9 with TRBJ1-4; D perhaps matches TRBD1 (5 bases). Between the trimmed V and J ends, which lost 5 bases and 12 bases, there was a span of 16 bases. Per the germline V gene, CDR1 is SEHNR and CDR2 is FQNEAQ (reference sequence). The CDR3 loop spans 13 amino acids. CDR3 sequence: CASSPANQGQLFF. CDR3 DNA sequence: TGTGCCAGCAGCCCCGCCAACCAGGGCCAACTGTTTTTT.

Comments on this clonotype: A read error may account for a junction end that differs from germline. The CDR3 protein is CASSWGGVAGAKVLTF. DNA of the CDR3: TGTGCCAGCAGTTGGGGGGGCGTGGCTGGGGCCAAAGTCCTGACTTTC. V and J are TRBV12-3 or TRBV12-4 and TRBJ2-6, with D maybe TRBD2 (7 bases). This CDR3 has 16 amino acids.

This clonotype has a handful of counts. A read error may account for a junction end that differs from germline. The V and J genes are TRBV20-1 and TRBJ1-5; TRBD1 matches 8 bases. Germline CDR1 reads DFQATT; CDR2 reads SNEGSKA (reference sequence). The CDR3 is made up of 15 amino acids. CDR3: CSARDSETGDQPQNF. The CDR3, as DNA: TGCAGTGCTAGAGATTCAGAGACAGGGGATCAGCCCCAGAATTTT.